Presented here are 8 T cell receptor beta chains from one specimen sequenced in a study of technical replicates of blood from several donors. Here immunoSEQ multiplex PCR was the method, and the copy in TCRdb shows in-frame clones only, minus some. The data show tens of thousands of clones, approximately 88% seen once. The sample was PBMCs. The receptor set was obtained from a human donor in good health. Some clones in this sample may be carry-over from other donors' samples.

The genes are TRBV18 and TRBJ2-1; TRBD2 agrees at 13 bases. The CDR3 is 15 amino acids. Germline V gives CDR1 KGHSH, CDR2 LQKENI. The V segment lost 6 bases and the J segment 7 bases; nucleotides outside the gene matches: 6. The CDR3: CASSHTTSGGNEQFF. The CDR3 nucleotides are TGTGCCAGCTCTCACACGACTAGCGGGGGGAATGAGCAGTTCTTC.

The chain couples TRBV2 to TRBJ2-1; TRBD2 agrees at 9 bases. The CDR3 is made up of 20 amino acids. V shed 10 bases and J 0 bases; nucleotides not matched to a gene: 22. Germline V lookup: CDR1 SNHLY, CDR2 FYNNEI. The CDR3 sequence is CAIRTILAGTNYSSYNEQFF. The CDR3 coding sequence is TGTGCCATCCGGACCATCCTAGCGGGGACAAATTACAGCTCCTACAATGAGCAGTTCTTC.

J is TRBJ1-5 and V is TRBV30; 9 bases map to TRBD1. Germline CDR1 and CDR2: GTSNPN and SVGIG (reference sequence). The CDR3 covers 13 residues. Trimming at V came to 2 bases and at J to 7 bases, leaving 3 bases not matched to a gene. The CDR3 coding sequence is TGTGCCTGGAGTCAGGGACAGGGACAGCCCCAGCATTTT. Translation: CAWSQGQGQPQHF.

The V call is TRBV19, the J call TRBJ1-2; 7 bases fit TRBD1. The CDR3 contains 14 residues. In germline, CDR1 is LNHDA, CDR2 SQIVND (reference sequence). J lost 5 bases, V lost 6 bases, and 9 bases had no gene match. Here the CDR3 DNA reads TGTGCCAGTAGCACTACAGGGGTTAGGTATGGCTACACCTTC. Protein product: CASSTTGVRYGYTF.

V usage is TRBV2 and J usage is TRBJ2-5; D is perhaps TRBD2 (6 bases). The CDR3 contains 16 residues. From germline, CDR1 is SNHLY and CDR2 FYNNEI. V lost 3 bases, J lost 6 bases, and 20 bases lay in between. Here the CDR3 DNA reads TGTGCCAGCAGTGATACGGGGGTTGCGGGGTGGCAGACCCAGTACTTC. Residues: CASSDTGVAGWQTQYF.

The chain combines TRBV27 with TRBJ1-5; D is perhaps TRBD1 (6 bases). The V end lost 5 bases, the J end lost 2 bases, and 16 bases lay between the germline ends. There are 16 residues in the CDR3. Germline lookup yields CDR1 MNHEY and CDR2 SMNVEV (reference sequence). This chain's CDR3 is CASSPHRVNGNQPQHF. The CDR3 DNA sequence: TGTGCCAGCAGTCCGCACAGGGTTAACGGCAATCAGCCCCAGCATTTT.

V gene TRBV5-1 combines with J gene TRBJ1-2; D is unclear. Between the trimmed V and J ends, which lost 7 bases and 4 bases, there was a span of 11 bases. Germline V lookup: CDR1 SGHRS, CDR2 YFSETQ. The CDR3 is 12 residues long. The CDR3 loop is CASGEGPYGYTF. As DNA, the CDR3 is TGCGCCAGCGGCGAGGGCCCCTATGGCTACACCTTC. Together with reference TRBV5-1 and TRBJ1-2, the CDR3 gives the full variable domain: KAGVTQTPRYLIKTRGQQVTLSCSPISGHRSVSWYQQTPGQGLQFLFEYFSETQRNKGNFPGRFSGRQFSNSRSEMNVSTLELGDSALYLCASGEGPYGYTFGSGTRLTVV.

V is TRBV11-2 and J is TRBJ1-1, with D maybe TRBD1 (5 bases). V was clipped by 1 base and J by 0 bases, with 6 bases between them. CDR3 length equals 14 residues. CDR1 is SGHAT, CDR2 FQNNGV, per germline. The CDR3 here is CASSLAGMNTEAFF. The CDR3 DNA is TGTGCCAGCAGCTTAGCAGGGATGAACACTGAAGCTTTCTTT.